One and the same sample provided the 10 T cell receptor beta chains below, sequenced in a study of OX40 agonist ivuxolimab in advanced cancers. Sequencing was performed with immunoSEQ multiplex PCR; in TCRdb, only in-frame clones are kept and a portion is missing. The table lists 60,000 to 80,000 clones, about 80% of them singletons. This material consisted of CD4+ or CD8+ T cells sorted from blood, taken in a trial of the OX40 agonist ivuxolimab. These receptors came from an adult with an advanced solid tumor such as melanoma, head and neck, liver or kidney cancer.

The chain recombines TRBV19 with TRBJ1-5; D is ambiguous. The V end was cut by 4 bases, the J end by 7 bases, with 11 bases between. The CDR3 extends over 13 amino acids. Per germline, CDR1 LNHDA and CDR2 SQIVND (reference sequence). CDR3 DNA sequence: TGTGCCAGTAGTACCCTCGTACCGCAGCCCCAGCATTTT. Amino acid sequence: CASSTLVPQPQHF.

The chain joins TRBV7-3 to TRBJ2-5, with D maybe TRBD2 (5 bases). Germline values: CDR1 SGHTA, CDR2 FQGTGA. The V end was cut by 0 bases, the J end by 5 bases, with 13 bases between. The CDR3 has 15 amino acids. The DNA of the CDR3 is TGTGCCAGCAGCTTAACTGGTACCGGGATGGAGACCCAGTACTTC. Translation gives CASSLTGTGMETQYF. Based on the CDR3 plus reference TRBV7-3 and TRBJ2-5, the full variable domain is GAGVSQTPSNKVTEKGKYVELRCDPISGHTALYWYRQSLGQGPEFLIYFQGTGAADDSGLPNDRFFAVRPEGSVSTLKIQRTERGDSAVYLCASSLTGTGMETQYFGPGTRLLVL.

The V gene is TRBV10-3, the J gene TRBJ2-7, with D possibly TRBD1 on 6 matching bases. This CDR3 region has 16 residues. CDR1 and CDR2 (germline): ENHRY, SYGVKD. V was clipped by 3 bases and J by 0 bases, with 15 bases between them. The CDR3 reads CAISDQTGLPSYEQYF. The CDR3 nucleotides read TGTGCCATCAGTGACCAGACAGGCCTTCCCTCCTACGAGCAGTACTTC.

The gene calls are TRBV19 and TRBJ1-5; 8 nucleotides match TRBD1. Germline V CDR1 and CDR2: LNHDA, SQIVND (reference sequence). With 6 bases clipped from V and 4 bases from J, the junction kept 5 bases outside the gene matches. This CDR3 has 14 residues. The CDR3 sequence is CASRGQEGNQPQHF. As DNA, the CDR3 is TGTGCCAGTAGGGGACAGGAAGGGAATCAGCCCCAGCATTTT.

The rearrangement joins TRBV6-1 to TRBJ2-7; no clear D gene. Trimming left V 4 bases short and J 5 bases short, with 6 bases between. Germline CDR1 reads MNHNS; CDR2 reads SASEGT. This CDR3 is 11 amino acids long. In nucleotides, the CDR3 is TGTGCCAGCAGTGTGCATAACGAGCAGTACTTC. Protein product: CASSVHNEQYF.

The chain employs TRBV19 and TRBJ1-2; D not certain. CDR1 is LNHDA and CDR2 is SQIVND in the germline V gene (reference sequence). Trimming removed 4 bases from V and 5 bases from J, with 20 bases in between. CDR3 size: 16 residues. CDR3 amino acids: CASSTLFSAKLYGYTF. The CDR3 DNA reads TGTGCCAGTAGTACCTTGTTTTCAGCCAAGCTTTATGGCTACACCTTC.

In DNA form, the CDR3 reads TGCGCCAGCAGCATCCGGGACAGTTACGAGCAGTTCTTC. As protein: CASSIRDSYEQFF. The gene calls are TRBV4-1 and TRBJ2-1; TRBD1 aligns across 7 bases. Germline CDR1 reads MGHRA; CDR2 reads YSYEKL. The junction had 8 bases not matched to a gene; V was cut back by 5 bases and J by 10 bases. CDR3 size: 13 residues.

CDR3 nucleotide sequence: TGTGCCAGCAGCCTCATACAAGGGGAGCTGTTTTTT. Translation: CASSLIQGELFF. V and J are TRBV7-3 and TRBJ2-2, with D unresolved. Germline-derived CDR1 and CDR2 are SGHTA and FQGTGA. The germline V and J ends were trimmed by 5 bases and 8 bases, with 9 bases remaining between them. The CDR3 is 12 amino acids.

This chain uses TRBV5-4 with TRBJ2-3; 7 bases are shared with TRBD1. Germline values: CDR1 SGHNT, CDR2 YYREEE (reference sequence). V lost 4 bases and J lost 2; bases outside the gene matches: 10. The CDR3 totals 16 residues. The CDR3 loop reads CASSLLIGGSTDTQYF. Written as DNA, the CDR3 is TGTGCCAGCAGCCTGCTGATAGGGGGCTCCACAGATACGCAGTATTTT.

V is TRBV18 and J is TRBJ1-5, with TRBD1 matching over 9 bases. CDR3 length: 14 residues. CDR1 is KGHSH, CDR2 LQKENI, per germline. V shed 4 bases and J 6 bases; nucleotides not matched to a gene: 4. CDR3 coding DNA: TGTGCCAGCTCACTTACAGGGGGCTTTCAGCCCCAGCATTTT. Translated, it gives CASSLTGGFQPQHF.